The rows below give T cell receptor beta chains drawn from one sample of a study of blood T cell repertoires in COVID-19. TCRdb's table, derived via immunoSEQ multiplex PCR, lists solely in-frame clones and lacks some. The data contain 250,000 to 350,000 clones, approximately 86% of them singletons. The sample comprised peripheral blood. These receptors all stem from a woman aged 45-65 years who had recovered from COVID-19. Each CDR3 is given with its conserved first and last residue. Each record gives: clone size, J gene, V gene, CDR3 length, D gene, CDR3 protein, CDR3 DNA. The D gene is left open where the match is weak. The size of a clone is reported for some rows only, either as once, few or many, or as a class for expanded clones.

size: once
J: TRBJ2-6
V: TRBV11-2
length: 15
D: TRBD1
CDR3: CASSSRGLGANVLTF
DNA: TGTGCCAGCAGCTCCAGGGGGTTAGGGGCCAACGTCCTGACTTTC

size: NA
J: TRBJ2-1
V: TRBV6-5
length: 14
D: TRBD1
CDR3: CASLQGSGYNEQFF
DNA: TGTGCCAGCCTACAGGGGTCGGGTTACAATGAGCAGTTCTTC

size: few
J: TRBJ1-1
V: TRBV5-1
length: 14
D: TRBD1
CDR3: CASSTRQGSTEAFF
DNA: TGCGCCAGCAGCACCCGACAGGGGAGCACTGAAGCTTTCTTT

size: NA
J: TRBJ2-7
V: TRBV10-3
length: 16
D: TRBD2
CDR3: CAISEGTGRVSYEQYF
DNA: TGTGCCATCAGTGAGGGTACCGGGAGGGTCTCCTACGAGCAGTACTTC

size: NA
J: TRBJ1-3
V: TRBV7-2
length: 15
D: TRBD1
CDR3: CASSHIQGAGNTIYF
DNA: TGTGCCAGCAGCCACATACAGGGGGCAGGAAACACCATATATTTT

size: NA
J: TRBJ2-1
V: TRBV5-1
length: 16
D: TRBD2
CDR3: CASSLGLAGVDNEQFF
DNA: TGCGCCAGCAGCCTAGGACTAGCGGGAGTAGACAATGAGCAGTTCTTC

size: NA
J: TRBJ2-6
V: TRBV19
length: 16
D: TRBD1
CDR3: CASSTRRGPGANVLTF
DNA: TGTGCCAGTAGTACCCGAAGGGGGCCTGGGGCCAACGTCCTGACTTTC

size: NA
J: TRBJ1-6
V: TRBV2
length: 12
D: NA
CDR3: CASSGQSSPLHF
DNA: TGTGCCAGCAGCGGACAGTCCTCACCCCTCCACTTT

size: NA
J: TRBJ1-2
V: TRBV27
length: 14
D: TRBD1
CDR3: CASSLRTGGHGYTF
DNA: TGTGCCAGCAGTTTACGGACAGGGGGCCACGGCTACACCTTC

size: NA
J: TRBJ2-2
V: TRBV27
length: 17
D: TRBD1
CDR3: CASSLYRPGTGAGELFF
DNA: TGTGCCAGCAGTTTATATCGTCCCGGGACAGGGGCCGGGGAGCTGTTTTTT

size: NA
J: TRBJ2-1
V: TRBV5-1
length: 15
D: NA
CDR3: CASSSPRGSYNEQFF
DNA: TGCGCCAGCAGCTCTCCTAGGGGCTCCTACAATGAGCAGTTCTTC

size: once
J: TRBJ1-6
V: TRBV6-5
length: 15
D: NA
CDR3: CASGRPLRYNSPLHF
DNA: TGTGCCAGCGGTCGGCCTTTGAGGTATAATTCACCCCTCCACTTT

size: NA
J: TRBJ2-5
V: TRBV14
length: 14
D: NA
CDR3: CASSQNGGWETQYF
DNA: TGTGCCAGCAGCCAAAACGGGGGTTGGGAGACCCAGTACTTC

size: NA
J: TRBJ1-1
V: TRBV29-1
length: 16
D: NA
CDR3: CSVENYRGTMNTEAFF
DNA: TGCAGCGTTGAAAATTATAGAGGGACTATGAACACTGAAGCTTTCTTT

size: NA
J: TRBJ1-2
V: TRBV7-2
length: 13
D: NA
CDR3: CASSVTGNYGYTF
DNA: TGTGCCAGCAGCGTCACAGGGAACTATGGCTACACCTTC

size: NA
J: TRBJ2-5
V: TRBV5-4
length: 15
D: TRBD1
CDR3: CASSRQGSVRETQYF
DNA: TGTGCCAGCAGTCGACAGGGGTCGGTAAGAGAGACCCAGTACTTC

size: few
J: TRBJ1-1
V: TRBV5-1
length: 13
D: NA
CDR3: CASSANSNTEAFF
DNA: TGCGCCAGCAGCGCGAACAGTAACACTGAAGCTTTCTTT

size: NA
J: TRBJ1-1
V: TRBV13
length: 12
D: NA
CDR3: CASSRGNTEAFF
DNA: TGTGCCAGCAGCAGGGGGAACACTGAAGCTTTCTTT

size: NA
J: TRBJ2-5
V: TRBV19
length: 16
D: TRBD2
CDR3: CASSIFAGGPEETQYF
DNA: TGTGCCAGTAGTATTTTCGCGGGAGGGCCGGAGGAGACCCAGTACTTC

size: few
J: TRBJ1-3
V: TRBV4-2
length: 18
D: NA
CDR3: CASSLGGAGDLSGNTIYF
DNA: TGTGCCAGCAGCCTCGGTGGAGCAGGGGACCTCTCTGGAAACACCATATATTTT

size: NA
J: TRBJ1-2
V: TRBV19
length: 13
D: NA
CDR3: CASSIEGLDGYTF
DNA: TGTGCCAGTAGTATAGAGGGACTCGATGGCTACACCTTC

size: few
J: TRBJ2-2
V: TRBV18
length: 17
D: TRBD1
CDR3: CASSPSSRQGLTGELFF
DNA: TGTGCCAGCTCACCCTCCAGTCGACAGGGTTTGACCGGGGAGCTGTTTTTT

size: NA
J: TRBJ2-1
V: TRBV19
length: 14
D: NA
CDR3: CASVGAGSYNEQFF
DNA: TGTGCCAGCGTGGGGGCGGGCTCCTACAATGAGCAGTTCTTC

size: NA
J: TRBJ2-1
V: TRBV12-3/TRBV12-4
length: 13
D: NA
CDR3: CASRAGVYNEQFF
DNA: TGTGCCAGCCGGGCAGGGGTGTACAATGAGCAGTTCTTC

size: few
J: TRBJ2-1
V: TRBV7-2
length: 15
D: TRBD2
CDR3: CASSPSGSSYNEQFF
DNA: TGTGCCAGCAGCCCAAGCGGGAGCTCCTACAATGAGCAGTTCTTC

size: NA
J: TRBJ2-7
V: TRBV4-3
length: 14
D: NA
CDR3: CASSQDYGIGEQYF
DNA: TGCGCCAGCAGCCAAGATTACGGGATCGGGGAGCAGTACTTC

size: many
J: TRBJ2-7
V: TRBV27
length: 14
D: TRBD1
CDR3: CASSPGQGLGEQYF
DNA: TGTGCCAGCAGTCCCGGACAGGGGCTAGGCGAGCAGTACTTC

size: NA
J: TRBJ2-1
V: TRBV21-1
length: 15
D: NA
CDR3: CASSKVLPGCNEQFF
DNA: TGTGCCAGCAGCAAAGTGCTTCCAGGTTGCAATGAGCAGTTCTTC

size: NA
J: TRBJ2-7
V: TRBV11-2
length: 17
D: NA
CDR3: CASSLDLWQGGTYEQYF
DNA: TGTGCCAGCAGCTTAGACTTGTGGCAGGGTGGCACCTACGAGCAGTACTTC

size: NA
J: TRBJ2-2
V: TRBV7-3
length: 18
D: NA
CDR3: CASSLTRDRAPNTGELFF
DNA: TGTGCCAGCAGCTTAACGCGGGATAGGGCCCCGAACACCGGGGAGCTGTTTTTT

size: NA
J: TRBJ2-3
V: TRBV6-2/TRBV6-3
length: 15
D: NA
CDR3: CASSYLSGSRDTQYF
DNA: TGTGCCAGCAGTTATCTTTCCGGGAGCAGGGATACGCAGTATTTT

size: NA
J: TRBJ2-3
V: TRBV6-2/TRBV6-3
length: 16
D: TRBD2
CDR3: CASSYLAGGLTDTQYF
DNA: TGTGCCAGCAGTTACCTAGCGGGGGGCCTCACAGATACGCAGTATTTT

size: NA
J: TRBJ1-5
V: TRBV6-6
length: 16
D: NA
CDR3: CASSLGTGTHNQPQHF
DNA: TGTGCCAGCAGTCTGGGTACCGGGACACACAATCAGCCCCAGCATTTT

size: NA
J: TRBJ1-5
V: TRBV21-1
length: 19
D: NA
CDR3: CASSLVSDRTTYSNQPQHF
DNA: TGTGCCAGCAGCCTAGTATCGGACAGAACTACCTATAGCAATCAGCCCCAGCATTTT

size: once
J: TRBJ2-4
V: TRBV11-2
length: 12
D: NA
CDR3: CASSLAKNIQYF
DNA: TGTGCCAGCAGCCTAGCCAAAAACATTCAGTACTTC

size: NA
J: TRBJ2-2
V: TRBV4-3
length: 16
D: NA
CDR3: CASSQEWAGNTGELFF
DNA: TGCGCCAGCAGCCAAGAATGGGCAGGGAACACCGGGGAGCTGTTTTTT

size: once
J: TRBJ2-3
V: TRBV7-6
length: 16
D: TRBD1
CDR3: CASSLGGQGAADTQYF
DNA: TGTGCCAGCAGCTTAGGGGGTCAGGGGGCCGCAGATACGCAGTATTTT

size: NA
J: TRBJ1-3
V: TRBV7-9
length: 18
D: NA
CDR3: CASSRRGPNPVYGNTIYF
DNA: TGTGCCAGCAGCCGTCGGGGTCCTAACCCCGTCTATGGAAACACCATATATTTT

size: NA
J: TRBJ2-7
V: TRBV5-1
length: 13
D: NA
CDR3: CASSLGTVYEQYF
DNA: TGCGCCAGCAGCTTAGGTACAGTCTACGAGCAGTACTTC

size: medium-sized
J: TRBJ2-3
V: TRBV6-4
length: 15
D: NA
CDR3: CASSEKVGSSDTQYF
DNA: TGTGCCAGCAGTGAAAAAGTCGGGTCCTCAGATACGCAGTATTTT

size: NA
J: TRBJ2-3
V: TRBV7-2
length: 15
D: TRBD2
CDR3: CASSLEVGAGSPQYF
DNA: TGTGCCAGCAGCTTAGAGGTGGGAGCGGGGAGTCCGCAGTATTTT

size: NA
J: TRBJ1-5
V: TRBV29-1
length: 13
D: TRBD1
CDR3: CSVTTGWDQPQHF
DNA: TGCAGCGTTACGACAGGGTGGGATCAGCCCCAGCATTTT

size: NA
J: TRBJ1-2
V: TRBV6-2/TRBV6-3
length: 14
D: TRBD1
CDR3: CASSYWDSYYGYTF
DNA: TGTGCCAGCAGTTACTGGGACAGCTACTATGGCTACACCTTC

size: NA
J: TRBJ2-7
V: TRBV7-3
length: 15
D: TRBD2
CDR3: CASSPTSGGLYEQYF
DNA: TGTGCCAGCAGCCCCACTAGCGGGGGACTCTACGAGCAGTACTTC

size: NA
J: TRBJ2-7
V: TRBV7-2
length: 16
D: TRBD2
CDR3: CASSSGLAGVLYEQYF
DNA: TGTGCCAGCAGCTCTGGACTAGCGGGAGTTCTCTACGAGCAGTACTTC

size: NA
J: TRBJ2-3
V: TRBV5-1
length: 16
D: TRBD2
CDR3: CASTLGLAISTDTQYF
DNA: TGCGCCAGCACCCTGGGACTAGCGATTAGCACAGATACGCAGTATTTT

size: NA
J: TRBJ2-7
V: TRBV7-9
length: 15
D: TRBD1
CDR3: CASSGDRGISYEQYF
DNA: TGTGCCAGCAGCGGGGACAGGGGGATCTCCTACGAGCAGTACTTC

size: NA
J: TRBJ1-2
V: TRBV5-1
length: 14
D: TRBD1
CDR3: CASSPLTGDYGYTF
DNA: TGCGCCAGCAGCCCATTGACAGGGGACTATGGCTACACCTTC

size: NA
J: TRBJ1-2
V: TRBV6-1
length: 15
D: NA
CDR3: CASSEMPGDNYGYTF
DNA: TGTGCCAGCAGTGAAATGCCAGGGGATAACTATGGCTACACCTTC

size: NA
J: TRBJ1-4
V: TRBV27
length: 14
D: TRBD1
CDR3: CASSFARQGTKLFF
DNA: TGTGCCAGCAGTTTCGCCCGACAGGGGACAAAACTGTTTTTT

size: once
J: TRBJ1-4
V: TRBV2
length: 14
D: TRBD1
CDR3: CASSEARTGGKLFF
DNA: TGTGCCAGCAGTGAAGCTAGGACAGGGGGAAAACTGTTTTTT

size: NA
J: TRBJ2-5
V: TRBV7-2
length: 14
D: TRBD2
CDR3: CASSYSGAQETQYF
DNA: TGTGCCAGCAGCTATAGCGGGGCACAAGAGACCCAGTACTTC

size: NA
J: TRBJ1-1
V: TRBV11-2
length: 15
D: NA
CDR3: CASRWIGGGGAEAFF
DNA: TGTGCCAGCAGATGGATTGGGGGAGGTGGGGCTGAAGCTTTCTTT

size: NA
J: TRBJ2-5
V: TRBV5-1
length: 14
D: TRBD1
CDR3: CASSQGTAQETQYF
DNA: TGCGCCAGCAGCCAAGGGACAGCACAAGAGACCCAGTACTTC

size: NA
J: TRBJ2-7
V: TRBV7-6
length: 15
D: TRBD1
CDR3: CASSSGTGSSYEQYF
DNA: TGTGCCAGCAGCTCCGGGACAGGGAGCTCCTACGAGCAGTACTTC

size: NA
J: TRBJ1-1
V: TRBV7-2
length: 15
D: TRBD1
CDR3: CASSPVTGTNTEAFF
DNA: TGTGCCAGCAGCCCGGTGACAGGGACGAACACTGAAGCTTTCTTT

size: few
J: TRBJ2-2
V: TRBV7-2
length: 16
D: NA
CDR3: CASSSRGSFGGGELFF
DNA: TGTGCCAGCAGCTCCCGGGGTAGCTTCGGTGGCGGGGAGCTGTTTTTT